This T cell receptor beta chain appears in the sequencing data of a study of T-cell reconstitution after alpha-beta-depleted transplantation in children. The TCRbeta library incorporated unique molecular identifiers. TCRdb fed the PCR reads into MiXCR, producing one record per CDR3 protein. The sample yields roughly 590,000 distinct CDR3 sequences, approximately 16% seen once. A few counts support this clonotype. Looked up from germline, CDR1 is MNHEY and CDR2 is SMNVEV (reference sequence). After removal of 4 bases from V and 2 bases from J, the junction contained 5 bases not matched to a gene. The CDR3 is 15 residues long.

The rearrangement joins TRBV27 to TRBJ1-5, with 7 bases lining up with TRBD1. The receptor's source is a human donor who donated a stem cell graft to a child with acute myeloid leukemia. The material sequenced was PBMCs from the stem cell graft donor, taken from the stem cell graft. For the CDR3, the DNA is TGTGCCAGCAGTTACAGGGGCAGAGGCAATCAGCCCCAGCATTTT. Protein product: CASSYRGRGNQPQHF.